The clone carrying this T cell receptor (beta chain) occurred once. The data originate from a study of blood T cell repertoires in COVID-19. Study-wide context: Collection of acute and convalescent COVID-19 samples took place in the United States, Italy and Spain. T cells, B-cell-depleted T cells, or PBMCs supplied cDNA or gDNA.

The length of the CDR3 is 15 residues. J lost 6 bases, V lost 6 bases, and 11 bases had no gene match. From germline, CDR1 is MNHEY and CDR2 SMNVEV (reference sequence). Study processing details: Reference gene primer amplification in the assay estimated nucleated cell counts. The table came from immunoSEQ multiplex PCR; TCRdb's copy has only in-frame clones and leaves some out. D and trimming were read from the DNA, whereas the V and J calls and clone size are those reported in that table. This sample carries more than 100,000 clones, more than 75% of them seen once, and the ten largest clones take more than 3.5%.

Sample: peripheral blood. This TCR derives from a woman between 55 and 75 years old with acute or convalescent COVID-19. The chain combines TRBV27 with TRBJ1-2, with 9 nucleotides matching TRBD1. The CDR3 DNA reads TGTGCCAGCAGCTCTCCTGGGACAGGGAAGGATGGCTACACCTTC. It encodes CASSSPGTGKDGYTF.